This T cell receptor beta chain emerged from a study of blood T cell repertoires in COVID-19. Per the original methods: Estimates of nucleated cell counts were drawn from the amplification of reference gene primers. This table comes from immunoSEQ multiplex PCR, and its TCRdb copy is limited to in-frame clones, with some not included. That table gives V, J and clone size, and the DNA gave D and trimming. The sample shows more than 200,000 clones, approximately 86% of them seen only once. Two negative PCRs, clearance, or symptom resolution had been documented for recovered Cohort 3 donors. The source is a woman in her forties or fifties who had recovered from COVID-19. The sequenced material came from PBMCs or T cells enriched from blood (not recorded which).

This CDR3 reads CASIGQGFDSPLHF. As DNA, the CDR3 is TGTGCCAGCATCGGACAGGGGTTTGATTCACCCCTCCACTTT. This chain connects TRBV2 to TRBJ1-6; 9 bases line up with TRBD1. Per the germline V gene, CDR1 is SNHLY and CDR2 is FYNNEI. The ends lost 7 bases at V and 8 bases at J; junction bases unmatched: 6. The CDR3 is made up of 14 amino acids.